The clone carrying this T cell receptor (beta chain) was counted between two and nine times. Its antigen is currently unknown. This record belongs to a study of identical twins. General study findings and limits: Partial confounding of zero-insertion analyses by invariant MAIT and iNKT cells was possible.

Template switching added a universal primer binding site, and final cDNA carried unique molecular identifiers. TCRdb re-analysed the 5' RACE reads in MiXCR, keeping a single row per CDR3 protein. The table shows 300,000 to 400,000 distinct CDR3 sequences, with roughly 9% occurring only once. V shed 7 bases, J shed 4 bases, and the junction held 5 bases outside the gene matches. Germline lookup yields CDR1 SQVTM and CDR2 ANQGSEA. The CDR3 covers 13 residues. The chain recombines TRBV29-1 with TRBJ2-7, with TRBD1 identical over 12 bases. The sequence was obtained from a woman in her fifties or sixties in good health. Sequences were obtained from naive T cells sorted from blood. The CDR3 loop reads CSATGQGAYEQYF. In DNA, the CDR3 is TGCAGCGCTACGGGACAGGGGGCATACGAGCAGTACTTC.